This TCR beta chain was identified during a study of blood T cells in healthy people across ages. Study results and limitations: Donor CMV status was unknown, possibly confounding expanded clonotype changes.

In each sample, at least 7 million PBMCs were isolated. The V end was cut by 6 bases, the J end by 8 bases, with 17 bases between. Looked up from germline, CDR1 is SGHRS and CDR2 is YFSETQ. This CDR3 has 14 amino acids. The authors ran a second PCR of about 6 to 11 cycles using a sample-barcoded 5' primer and a J-beta primer mix. TCRdb passed the 5' RACE reads through MiXCR, listing each CDR3 protein once. The repertoire holds about 680,000 distinct CDR3 sequences, with 45% to 50% as singletons. This clonotype turned up a few times. Its antigen remains unknown. V gene TRBV5-1 combines with J gene TRBJ2-2; possible D gene TRBD1, 5 bases. The source material was blood. The sequence was collected from a woman in her sixties in good health. This CDR3 reads CASMVGHMAGELFF. The DNA for the CDR3 is TGCGCCAGCATGGTCGGACATATGGCGGGGGAGCTGTTTTTT. Together with reference TRBV5-1 and TRBJ2-2, the CDR3 gives the full variable domain: KAGVTQTPRYLIKTRGQQVTLSCSPISGHRSVSWYQQTPGQGLQFLFEYFSETQRNKGNFPGRFSGRQFSNSRSEMNVSTLELGDSALYLCASMVGHMAGELFFGEGSRLTVL.